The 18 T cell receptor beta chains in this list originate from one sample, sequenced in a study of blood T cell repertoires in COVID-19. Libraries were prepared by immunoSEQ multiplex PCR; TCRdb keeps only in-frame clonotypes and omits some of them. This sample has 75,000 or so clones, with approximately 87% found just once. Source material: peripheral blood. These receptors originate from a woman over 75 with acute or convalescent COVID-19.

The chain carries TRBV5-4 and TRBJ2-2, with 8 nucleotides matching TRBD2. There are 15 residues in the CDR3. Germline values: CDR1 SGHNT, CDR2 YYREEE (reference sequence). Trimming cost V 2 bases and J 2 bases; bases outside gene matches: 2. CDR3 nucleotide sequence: TGTGCCAGCAGCTTAGCGGGAGCAAACACCGGGGAGCTGTTTTTT. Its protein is CASSLAGANTGELFF.

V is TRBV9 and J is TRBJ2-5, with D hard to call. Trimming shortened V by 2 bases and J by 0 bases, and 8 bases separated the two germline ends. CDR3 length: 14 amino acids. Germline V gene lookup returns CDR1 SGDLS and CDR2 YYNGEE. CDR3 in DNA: TGTGCCAGCAGCGTCACCGGGTACCAAGAGACCCAGTACTTC. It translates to CASSVTGYQETQYF.

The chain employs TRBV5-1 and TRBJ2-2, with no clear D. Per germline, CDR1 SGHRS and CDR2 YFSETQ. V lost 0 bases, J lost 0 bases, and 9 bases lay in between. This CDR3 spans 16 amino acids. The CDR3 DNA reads TGCGCCAGCAGCTTGGACGCCAGCGCGAACACCGGGGAGCTGTTTTTT. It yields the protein CASSLDASANTGELFF.

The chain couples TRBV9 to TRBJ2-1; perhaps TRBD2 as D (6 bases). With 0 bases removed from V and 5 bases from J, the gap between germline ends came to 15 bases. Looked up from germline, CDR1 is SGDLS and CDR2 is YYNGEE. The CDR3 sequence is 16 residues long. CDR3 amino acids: CASSVATWRGDNEQFF. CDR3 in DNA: TGTGCCAGCAGCGTAGCTACTTGGCGGGGAGACAATGAGCAGTTCTTC.

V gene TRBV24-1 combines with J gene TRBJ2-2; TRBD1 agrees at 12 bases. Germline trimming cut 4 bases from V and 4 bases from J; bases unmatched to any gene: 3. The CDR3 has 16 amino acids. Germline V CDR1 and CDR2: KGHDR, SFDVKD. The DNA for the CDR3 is TGTGCCACCAGTGACCCGGGACAGGGGGCCACCGGGGAGCTGTTTTTT. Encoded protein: CATSDPGQGATGELFF.

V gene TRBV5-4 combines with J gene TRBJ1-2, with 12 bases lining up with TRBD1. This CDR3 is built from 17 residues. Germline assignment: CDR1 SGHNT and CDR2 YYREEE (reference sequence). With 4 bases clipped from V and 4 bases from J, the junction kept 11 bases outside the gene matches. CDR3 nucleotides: TGTGCCAGCAGCGGGGGGGGACAGGGGGCGGCTGGCTATGGCTACACCTTC. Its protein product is CASSGGGQGAAGYGYTF.

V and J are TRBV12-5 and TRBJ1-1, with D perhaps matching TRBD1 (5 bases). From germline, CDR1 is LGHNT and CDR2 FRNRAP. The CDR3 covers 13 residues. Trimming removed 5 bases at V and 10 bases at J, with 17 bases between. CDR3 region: CASGLFGGDGAFF. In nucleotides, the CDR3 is TGTGCTAGTGGTCTTTTCGGGGGTGATGGAGCTTTCTTT. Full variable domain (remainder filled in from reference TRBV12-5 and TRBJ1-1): DARVTQTPRHKVTEMGQEVTMRCQPILGHNTVFWYRQTMMQGLELLAYFRNRAPLDDSGMPKDRFSAEMPDATLATLKIQPSEPRDSAVYFCASGLFGGDGAFFGQGTRLTVV.

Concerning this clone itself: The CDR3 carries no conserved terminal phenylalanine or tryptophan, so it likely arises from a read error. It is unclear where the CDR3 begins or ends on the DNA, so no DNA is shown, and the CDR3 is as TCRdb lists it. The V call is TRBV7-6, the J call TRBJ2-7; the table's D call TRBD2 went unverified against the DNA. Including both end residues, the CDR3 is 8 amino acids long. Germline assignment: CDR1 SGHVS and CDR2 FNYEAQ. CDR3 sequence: CASSPRPT.

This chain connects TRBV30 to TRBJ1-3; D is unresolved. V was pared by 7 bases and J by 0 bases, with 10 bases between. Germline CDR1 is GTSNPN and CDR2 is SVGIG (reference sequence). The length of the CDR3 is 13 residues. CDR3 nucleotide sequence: TGTGCCTCCCCGGGTTTCTCTGGAAACACCATATATTTT. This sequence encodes CASPGFSGNTIYF.

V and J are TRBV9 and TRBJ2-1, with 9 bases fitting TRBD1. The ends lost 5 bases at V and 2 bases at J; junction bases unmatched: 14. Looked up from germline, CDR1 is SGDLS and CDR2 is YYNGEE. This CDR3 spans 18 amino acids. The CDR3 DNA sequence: TGTGCCAGCAGTCGCCTCACGGACAGGGGATCCACCTACAATGAGCAGTTCTTC. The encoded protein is CASSRLTDRGSTYNEQFF.

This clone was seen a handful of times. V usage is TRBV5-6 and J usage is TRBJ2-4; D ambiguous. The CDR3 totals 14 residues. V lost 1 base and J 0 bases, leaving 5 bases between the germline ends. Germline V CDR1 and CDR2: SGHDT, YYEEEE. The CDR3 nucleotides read TGTGCCAGCAGCTTGAATATAGCCAAAAACATTCAGTACTTC. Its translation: CASSLNIAKNIQYF.

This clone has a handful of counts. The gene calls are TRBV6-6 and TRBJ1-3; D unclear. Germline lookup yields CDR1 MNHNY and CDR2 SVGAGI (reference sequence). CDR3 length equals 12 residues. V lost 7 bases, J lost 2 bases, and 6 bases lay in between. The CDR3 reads CASKRAGNTIYF. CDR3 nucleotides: TGTGCCAGCAAGCGAGCTGGAAACACCATATATTTT.

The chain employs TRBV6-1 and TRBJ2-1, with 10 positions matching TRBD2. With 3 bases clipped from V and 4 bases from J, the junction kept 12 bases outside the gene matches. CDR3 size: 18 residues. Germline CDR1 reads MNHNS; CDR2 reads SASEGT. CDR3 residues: CASSEVSFGTSVYNEQFF. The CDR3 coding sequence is TGTGCCAGCAGTGAGGTCTCATTCGGGACTAGCGTTTACAATGAGCAGTTCTTC.

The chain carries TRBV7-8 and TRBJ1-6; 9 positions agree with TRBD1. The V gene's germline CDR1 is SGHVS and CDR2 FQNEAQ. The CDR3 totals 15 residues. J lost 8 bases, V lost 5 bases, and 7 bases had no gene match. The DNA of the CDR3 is TGTGCCAGCAGCCTGACTGGACAGGGGCATTCACCCCTCCACTTT. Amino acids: CASSLTGQGHSPLHF.

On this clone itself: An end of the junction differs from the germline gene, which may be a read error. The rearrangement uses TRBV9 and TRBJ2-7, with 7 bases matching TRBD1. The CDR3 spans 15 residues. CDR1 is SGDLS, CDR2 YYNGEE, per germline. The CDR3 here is CAGSFGQDHSYEQYF. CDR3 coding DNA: TGTGCCGGCAGCTTCGGACAGGACCACTCCTACGAGCAGTACTTC.

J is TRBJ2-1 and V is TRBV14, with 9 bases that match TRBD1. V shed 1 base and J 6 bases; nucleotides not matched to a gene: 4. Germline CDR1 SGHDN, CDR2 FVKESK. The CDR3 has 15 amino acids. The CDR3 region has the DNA TGTGCCAGCAGCCAAGCGGGACAGGGCGGCAATGAGCAGTTCTTC. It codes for CASSQAGQGGNEQFF.

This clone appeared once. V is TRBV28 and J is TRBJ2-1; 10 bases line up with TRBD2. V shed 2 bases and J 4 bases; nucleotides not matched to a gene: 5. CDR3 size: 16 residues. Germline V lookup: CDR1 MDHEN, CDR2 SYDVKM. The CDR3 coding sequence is TGTGCCAGCAGTTTAATCGGGACTAGCGAGTACAATGAGCAGTTCTTC. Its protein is CASSLIGTSEYNEQFF.

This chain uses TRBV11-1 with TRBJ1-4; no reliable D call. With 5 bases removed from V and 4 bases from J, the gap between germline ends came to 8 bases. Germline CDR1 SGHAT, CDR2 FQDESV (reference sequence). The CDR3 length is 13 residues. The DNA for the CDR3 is TGTGCCAGCAGCCACGACTTTAATGAAAAACTGTTTTTT. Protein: CASSHDFNEKLFF.